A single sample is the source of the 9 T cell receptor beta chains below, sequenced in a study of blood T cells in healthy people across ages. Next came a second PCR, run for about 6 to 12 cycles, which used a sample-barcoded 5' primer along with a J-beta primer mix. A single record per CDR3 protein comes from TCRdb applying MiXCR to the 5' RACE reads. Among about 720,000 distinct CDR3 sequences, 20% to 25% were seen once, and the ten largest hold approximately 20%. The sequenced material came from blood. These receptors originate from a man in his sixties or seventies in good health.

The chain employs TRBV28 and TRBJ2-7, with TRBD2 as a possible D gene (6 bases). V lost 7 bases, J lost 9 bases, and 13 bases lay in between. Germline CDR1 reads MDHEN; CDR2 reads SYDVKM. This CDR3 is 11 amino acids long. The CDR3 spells CASTPGVAQYF. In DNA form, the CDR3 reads TGTGCCAGCACCCCGGGGGTCGCGCAGTACTTC.

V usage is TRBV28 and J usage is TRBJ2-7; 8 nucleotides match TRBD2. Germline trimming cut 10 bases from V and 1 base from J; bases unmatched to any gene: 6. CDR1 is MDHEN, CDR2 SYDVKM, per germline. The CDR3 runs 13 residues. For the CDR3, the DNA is TGTGCCACGGGGGGGGGCGCTTCCTACGAGCAGTACTTC. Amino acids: CATGGGASYEQYF.

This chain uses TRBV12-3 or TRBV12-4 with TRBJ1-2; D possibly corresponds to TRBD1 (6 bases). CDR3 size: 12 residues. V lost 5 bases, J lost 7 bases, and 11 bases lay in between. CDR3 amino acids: CASSGQIAGYTF. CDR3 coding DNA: TGTGCCAGCAGTGGACAGATTGCTGGCTACACCTTC.

In DNA form, the CDR3 reads TGCGCCAGCAGCTTCCGGGACAGGGGGCTGAACACTGAAGCTTTCTTT. This sequence encodes CASSFRDRGLNTEAFF. The V and J genes are TRBV5-1 and TRBJ1-1; TRBD1 matches 12 bases. V shed 2 bases and J 0 bases; nucleotides not matched to a gene: 2. The CDR3 runs to 16 residues. CDR1 and CDR2 (germline): SGHRS, YFSETQ.

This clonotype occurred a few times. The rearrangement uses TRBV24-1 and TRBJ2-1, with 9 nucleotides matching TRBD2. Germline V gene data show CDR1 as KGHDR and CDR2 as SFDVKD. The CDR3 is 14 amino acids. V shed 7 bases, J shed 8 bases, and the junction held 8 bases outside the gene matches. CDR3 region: CATRGSGSHDEQFF. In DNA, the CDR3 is TGTGCCACCAGGGGTAGCGGGAGCCACGATGAGCAGTTCTTC.

CDR3 in amino acids: CASSEDRGFTYEQYF. CDR3 in DNA: TGTGCCAGCAGCGAGGACAGGGGGTTCACTTACGAGCAGTACTTC. The chain is built from TRBV6-5 and TRBJ2-7; 10 bases are a match to TRBD1. Germline assignment: CDR1 MNHEY and CDR2 SVGAGI. V shed 6 bases, J shed 4 bases, and the junction held 9 bases outside the gene matches. CDR3 length: 15 residues.

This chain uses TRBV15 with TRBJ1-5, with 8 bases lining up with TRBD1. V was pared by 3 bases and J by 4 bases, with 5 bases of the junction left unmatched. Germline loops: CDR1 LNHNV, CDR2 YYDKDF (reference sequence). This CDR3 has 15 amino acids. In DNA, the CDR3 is TGTGCCACCAGCAGGACAGGGGCAATAAATCAGCCCCAGCATTTT. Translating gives CATSRTGAINQPQHF. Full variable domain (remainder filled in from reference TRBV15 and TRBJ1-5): DAMVIQNPRYQVTQFGKPVTLSCSQTLNHNVMYWYQQKSSQAPKLLFHYYDKDFNNEADTPDNFQSRRPNTSFCFLDIRSPGLGDTAMYLCATSRTGAINQPQHFGDGTRLSIL.

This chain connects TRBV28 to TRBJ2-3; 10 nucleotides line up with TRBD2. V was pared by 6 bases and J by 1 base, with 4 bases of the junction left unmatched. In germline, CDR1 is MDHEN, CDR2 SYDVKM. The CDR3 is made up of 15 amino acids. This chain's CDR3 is CASSQREGRTDTQYF. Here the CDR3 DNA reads TGTGCCAGCAGCCAGCGGGAGGGCCGCACAGATACGCAGTATTTT.

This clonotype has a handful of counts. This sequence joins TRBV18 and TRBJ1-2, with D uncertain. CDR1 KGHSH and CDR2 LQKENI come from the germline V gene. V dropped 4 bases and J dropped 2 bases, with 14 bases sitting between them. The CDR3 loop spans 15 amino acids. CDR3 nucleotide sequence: TGTGCCAGCTCACAGGCCCTCGTACTAAACTATGGCTACACCTTC. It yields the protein CASSQALVLNYGYTF.